The clone carrying this T cell receptor beta chain was detected a few times. Antigen specificity is unknown. From the 5' RACE reads, TCRdb called clonotypes with MiXCR, one entry per CDR3 protein. The sample lists about 85,000 distinct CDR3 sequences, about a fifth occurring once. This sample's time point: sample taken at primary tumor resection. Unsorted samples of tumor, nontumor lung or frozen PBMC had their whole RNA sequenced. Donors were around 70 untreated early-stage non-small cell lung cancer patients. The entry originates in a study of spatial heterogeneity in lung cancer. As for the study in general: Every unique TCR and UMI combination, on average, appeared more than ten times in raw reads.

Study observations and caveats: In blood, ubiquitous expanded tumor TCRs appeared more at resection than follow-up.

Trimming shortened V by 7 bases and J by 0 bases, and 19 bases separated the two germline ends. The CDR3 sequence is 16 residues long. The germline CDR1 and CDR2 sequences are MDHEN and SYDVKM. This sample comprised PBMCs, obtained at surgery. This TCR derives from a male donor with early-stage non-small cell lung cancer. The J gene is TRBJ2-7, the V gene TRBV28; D could derive from TRBD1 or TRBD2 (8 bases each). DNA for the CDR3: TGTGCCAGCAAAACACCGGGAGGGACAGGCTCCTACGAGCAGTACTTC. Encoded protein: CASKTPGGTGSYEQYF.